This T cell receptor (beta chain) was recorded in a study of regulatory T cells in long-lasting Graves disease. This clonotype has more than one count but fewer than ten. Antigen specificity is unknown. The junction departs from the called germline gene at one end, perhaps through a read error. Arm-PCR of CDR3 regions and iRepertoire HTBI primers were the basis on which TCR beta libraries were built. TCRdb independently ran MiXCR on the multiplex PCR reads; one entry per CDR3 protein. The sample lists 500,000 to 800,000 distinct CDR3 sequences, approximately 29% occurring once. The length of the CDR3 is 14 residues. CDR1 MNHNS and CDR2 SASEGT come from the germline V gene. The time point is: persistent/refractory GD, antithyroid drugs over 5 years with positive TRAb. Following extraction of RNA from PBMCs, that RNA was used to make the TCR library. Study-wide results and limits: The analysis examined peripheral blood only and excluded thyroid tissue. Persistent patients had more shared public clonotypes (around 3,000) than new patients (roughly 940). Favoring TRBV28, TRBJ1-2 and TRBJ2-5 was a feature seen in persistent disease.

The chain joins TRBV6-1 to TRBJ1-2, with 7 nucleotides matching TRBD1. The sample was peripheral blood mononuclear cells (PBMCs), taken when the disease was refractory, from a patient treated with antithyroid drugs. The receptor's source is a female donor with Graves disease. The CDR3 loop is CASSEGDSEYGHTF. As DNA, the CDR3 is TGTGCCAGCAGTGAAGGGGACAGTGAATATGGCCACACCTTC.